This is a list of T cell receptor beta chains from one sample in a study of T-cell reconstitution after alpha-beta-depleted transplantation in children. TCRdb reprocessed the PCR reads via MiXCR and lists one record per CDR3 protein. The data show 500,000 or so distinct CDR3 sequences, approximately 32% seen once. Here the sequenced sample was PBMCs from the stem cell graft donor, taken from the stem cell graft. The source is a human donor who donated a stem cell graft to a child with aplastic anemia. CDR3s include the opening cysteine and the closing phenylalanine or tryptophan. The D gene is left open where the match is weak.

cdr3_length,d_call,v_call,cdr3_aa
15,-,TRBV5-4,CASSFPPNGSTEAFF
18,-,TRBV19,CASSILYSETANQETQYF
15,TRBD1,TRBV20-1,CSASGTGGEMGTQYF
12,-,TRBV30,CAWEAADNEQFF
12,-,TRBV20-1,CSARGQELKQYF
13,-,TRBV7-8,CASSISFPETQYF
14,-,TRBV5-1,CASSLGLGGYGYTF
12,-,TRBV7-2,CASSFPGVGYTF
12,-,TRBV15,CATSRAGGELFF
14,TRBD2,TRBV5-5,CASATSGRASEQFF
16,-,TRBV4-3,CASSQDRAAPWETQYF
12,-,TRBV29-1,CSARTAQETQYF
13,TRBD1,TRBV20-1,CSALRQGAIGYTF
14,TRBD2,TRBV20-1,CSASLGTRVDEQYF
15,TRBD2,TRBV7-9,CASSAGLAGYNEQFF
13,-,TRBV5-1,CASSLGQTETQYF
16,TRBD1,TRBV27,CASSSPPRTGVYEQYF
15,-,TRBV12-3/TRBV12-4,CASSLSGPGEETQYF
13,-,TRBV4-3,CASSQSRNQPQHF
15,-,TRBV5-6,CASSLRGSGRETQYF
14,-,TRBV29-1,CSVETGGGTDTQYF
14,-,TRBV19,CASSTQVSNTEAFF
13,-,TRBV29-1,CSVRRDPQNEQFF
16,TRBD1,TRBV3-1,CASSPRQGKRNTEAFF
14,TRBD2,TRBV12-3/TRBV12-4,CASSFALGGNEQFF
13,TRBD1,TRBV29-1,CSVTGANTGELFF
18,TRBD1,TRBV6-5,CASSYFGQGASENSPLHF
13,-,TRBV5-1,CASSFMANTEAFF
15,-,TRBV12-3/TRBV12-4,CASSLRSQINQPQHF
15,-,TRBV7-9,CASSLGRTKATEAFF
15,-,TRBV2,CASSEAPLAGDEQFF
14,-,TRBV20-1,CSATTWEGGNEQFF
13,TRBD2,TRBV7-2,CASSSSLAGTQYF
15,TRBD1,TRBV20-1,CSAPTPGQSYNEQFF
13,TRBD1,TRBV28,CASRQGAHQPQHF
17,-,TRBV28,CASSSHFGVQLNTEAFF
13,TRBD1,TRBV29-1,CSFKQGGVTEASF
15,TRBD2,TRBV13,CASSSASGSTDTQYF
18,-,TRBV24-1,CATSDSKGRALAKNSQYF
15,TRBD1,TRBV6-5,CASSYTPRRGEGYTF